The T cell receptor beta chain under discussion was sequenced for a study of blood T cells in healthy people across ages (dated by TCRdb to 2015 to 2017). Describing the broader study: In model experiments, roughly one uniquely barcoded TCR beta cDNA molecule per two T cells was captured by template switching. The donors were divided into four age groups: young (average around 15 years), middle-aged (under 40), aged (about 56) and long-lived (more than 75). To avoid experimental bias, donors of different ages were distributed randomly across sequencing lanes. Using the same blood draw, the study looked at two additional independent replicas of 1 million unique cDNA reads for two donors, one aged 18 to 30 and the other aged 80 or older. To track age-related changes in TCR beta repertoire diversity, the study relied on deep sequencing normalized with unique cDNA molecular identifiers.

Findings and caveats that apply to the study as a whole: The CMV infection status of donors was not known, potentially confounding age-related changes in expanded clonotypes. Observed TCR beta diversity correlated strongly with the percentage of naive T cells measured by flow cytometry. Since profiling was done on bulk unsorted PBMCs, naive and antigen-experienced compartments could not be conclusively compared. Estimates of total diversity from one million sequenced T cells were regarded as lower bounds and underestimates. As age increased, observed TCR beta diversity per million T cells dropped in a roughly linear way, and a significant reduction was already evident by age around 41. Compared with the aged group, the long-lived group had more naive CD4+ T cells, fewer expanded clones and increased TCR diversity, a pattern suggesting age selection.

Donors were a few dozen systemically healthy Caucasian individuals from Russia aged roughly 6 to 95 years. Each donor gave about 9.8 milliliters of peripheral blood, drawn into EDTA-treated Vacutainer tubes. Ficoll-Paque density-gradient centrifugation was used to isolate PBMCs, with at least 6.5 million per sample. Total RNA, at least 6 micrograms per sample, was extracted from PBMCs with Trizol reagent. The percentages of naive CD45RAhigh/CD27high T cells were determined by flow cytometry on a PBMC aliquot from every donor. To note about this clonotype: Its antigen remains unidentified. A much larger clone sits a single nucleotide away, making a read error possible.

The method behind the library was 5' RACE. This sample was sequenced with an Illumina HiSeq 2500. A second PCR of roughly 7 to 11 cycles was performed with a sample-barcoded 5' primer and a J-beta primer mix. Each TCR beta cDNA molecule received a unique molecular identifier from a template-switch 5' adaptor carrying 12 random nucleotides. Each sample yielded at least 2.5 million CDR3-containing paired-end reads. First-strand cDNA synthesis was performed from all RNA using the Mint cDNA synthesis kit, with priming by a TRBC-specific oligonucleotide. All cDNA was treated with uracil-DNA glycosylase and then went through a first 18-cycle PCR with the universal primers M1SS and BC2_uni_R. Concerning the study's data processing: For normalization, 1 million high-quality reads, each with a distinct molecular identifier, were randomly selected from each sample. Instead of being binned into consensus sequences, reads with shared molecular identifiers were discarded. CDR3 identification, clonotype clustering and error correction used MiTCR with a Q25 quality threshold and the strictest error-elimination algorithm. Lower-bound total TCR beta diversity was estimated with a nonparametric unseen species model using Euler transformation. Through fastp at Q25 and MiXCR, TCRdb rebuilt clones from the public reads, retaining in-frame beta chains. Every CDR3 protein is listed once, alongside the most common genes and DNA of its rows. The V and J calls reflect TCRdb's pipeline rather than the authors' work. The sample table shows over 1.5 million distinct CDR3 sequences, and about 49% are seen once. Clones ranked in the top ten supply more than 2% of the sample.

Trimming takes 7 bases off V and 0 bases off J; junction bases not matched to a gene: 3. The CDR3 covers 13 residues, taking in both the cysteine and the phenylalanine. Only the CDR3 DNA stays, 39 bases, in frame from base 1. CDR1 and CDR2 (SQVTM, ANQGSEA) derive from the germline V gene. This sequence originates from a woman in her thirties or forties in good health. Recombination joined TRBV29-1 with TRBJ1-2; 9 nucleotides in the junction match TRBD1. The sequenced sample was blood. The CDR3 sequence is CSGRQGANYGYTF. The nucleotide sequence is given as TGCAGCGGCCGACAGGGGGCTAACTATGGCTACACCTTC.